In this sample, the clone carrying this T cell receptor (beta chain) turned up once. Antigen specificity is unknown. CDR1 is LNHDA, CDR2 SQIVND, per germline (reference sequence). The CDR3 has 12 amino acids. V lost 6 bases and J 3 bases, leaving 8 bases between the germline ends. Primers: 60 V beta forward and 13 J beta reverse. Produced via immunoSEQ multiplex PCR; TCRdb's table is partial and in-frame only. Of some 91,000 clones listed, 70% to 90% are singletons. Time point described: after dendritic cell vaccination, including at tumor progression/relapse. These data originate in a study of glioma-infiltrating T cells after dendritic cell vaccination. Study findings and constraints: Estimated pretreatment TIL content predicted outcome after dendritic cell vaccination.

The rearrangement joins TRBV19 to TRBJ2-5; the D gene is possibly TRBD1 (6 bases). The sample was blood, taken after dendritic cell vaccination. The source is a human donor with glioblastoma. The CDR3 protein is CASSHREETQYF. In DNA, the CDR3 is TGTGCCAGTAGCCACAGGGAAGAGACCCAGTACTTC.